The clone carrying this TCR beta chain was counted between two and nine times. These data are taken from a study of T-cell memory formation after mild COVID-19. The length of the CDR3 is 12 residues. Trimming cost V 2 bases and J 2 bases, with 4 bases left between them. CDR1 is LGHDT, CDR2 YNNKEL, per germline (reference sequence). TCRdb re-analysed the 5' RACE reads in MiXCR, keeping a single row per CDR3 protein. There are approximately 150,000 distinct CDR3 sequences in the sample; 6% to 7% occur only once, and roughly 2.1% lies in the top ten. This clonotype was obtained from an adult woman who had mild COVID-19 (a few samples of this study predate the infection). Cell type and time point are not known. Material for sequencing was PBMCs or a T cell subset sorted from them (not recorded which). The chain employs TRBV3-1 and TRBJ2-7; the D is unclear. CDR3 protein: CASSQSTYEQYF. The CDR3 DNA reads TGTGCCAGCAGCCAATCCACCTACGAGCAGTACTTC.